This T cell receptor beta chain is drawn from a study of human T cells and chemical hapten exposure. MiXCR was run by TCRdb on the RACE reads, yielding one entry per CDR3 protein. There are some 96,000 distinct CDR3 sequences in the sample; about 9.3% occur only once, and about 2% lies in the top ten. Trimming took 3 bases from V and 0 from J, leaving 17 bases between them. The germline V gene has CDR1 KGHSH and CDR2 LQKENI. The CDR3 loop spans 17 amino acids. Regarding time point: patch test 2, 6 weeks after DPC sensitization. The sample's treatment: therapeutic diphenylcyclopropenone sensitization with weekly scalp DPC. Blood sampling occurred before each patch-test application.

This chain joins TRBV18 and TRBJ1-1, with a weak D call TRBD1 (5 bases). The receptor was isolated from a woman in her forties with alopecia areata. Some clones in this sample may be carry-over from other donors' samples. The source was whole blood, collected in connection with sensitization to the hapten diphenylcyclopropenone (DPC). CDR3 sequence reads: CASSPTRQSFMNTEAFF. The CDR3 DNA reads TGTGCCAGCTCACCGACACGACAGTCATTCATGAACACTGAAGCTTTCTTT.